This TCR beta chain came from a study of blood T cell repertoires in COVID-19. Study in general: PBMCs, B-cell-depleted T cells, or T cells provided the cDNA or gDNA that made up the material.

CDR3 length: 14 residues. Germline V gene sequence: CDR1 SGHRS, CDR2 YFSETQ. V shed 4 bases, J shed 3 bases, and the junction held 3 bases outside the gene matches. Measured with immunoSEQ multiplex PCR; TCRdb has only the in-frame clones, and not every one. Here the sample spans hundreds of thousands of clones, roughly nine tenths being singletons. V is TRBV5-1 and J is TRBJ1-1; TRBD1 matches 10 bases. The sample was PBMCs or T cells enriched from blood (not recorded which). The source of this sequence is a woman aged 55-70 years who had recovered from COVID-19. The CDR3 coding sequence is TGCGCCAGCAGCCCGACAGGGGGCTACACTGAAGCTTTCTTT. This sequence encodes CASSPTGGYTEAFF.